Presented here are 24 T cell receptor beta chains from one specimen sequenced in a study of neurological immune-mediated disorders. In TCRdb, the 5' RACE reads were re-called with MiXCR into one record per CDR3 protein. The sample gives over 30,000 distinct CDR3 sequences, around 13% of which show up once; 2% to 2.5% is in the top ten. Time point noted: longitudinal time-point 2. The sample was PBMCs. The receptors come from a woman in her forties in good health.

V gene TRBV20-1 combines with J gene TRBJ2-4; TRBD2 matches 10 bases. After removal of 0 bases from V and 7 bases from J, the junction contained 12 bases not matched to a gene. The CDR3 has 17 residues. From germline, CDR1 is DFQATT and CDR2 SNEGSKA (reference sequence). The chain's CDR3 is CSARDRIAGGPMNIQYF. In DNA form, the CDR3 reads TGCAGTGCTAGAGATCGGATAGCGGGGGGACCGATGAACATTCAGTACTTC.

This clonotype was observed many times. The V and J genes are TRBV27 and TRBJ2-1, with D possibly being TRBD1 (6 bases). Trimming shortened V by 2 bases and J by 2 bases, and 7 bases separated the two germline ends. The germline gives CDR1 MNHEY, CDR2 SMNVEV (reference sequence). The CDR3 is made up of 14 amino acids. CDR3 DNA sequence: TGTGCCAGCAGTTTAGGGGGCACCTACAATGAGCAGTTCTTC. Protein product: CASSLGGTYNEQFF.

There are many counts of this clonotype. The CDR3 nucleotides read TGCGCCAGCAGCTTGAGTCCCCAGGGTAACGGCTACACCTTC. It yields the protein CASSLSPQGNGYTF. The rearrangement links TRBV5-1 to TRBJ1-2; weak D call: TRBD1 (5 bases). V lost 1 base and J lost 8, with 15 bases in between. Germline V gene data show CDR1 as SGHRS and CDR2 as YFSETQ. The CDR3 loop spans 14 amino acids.

The gene calls are TRBV7-2 and TRBJ2-3; unclear D gene. V lost 4 bases, J lost 2 bases, and 13 bases lay in between. The CDR3 length is 15 residues. Germline lookup yields CDR1 SGHTA and CDR2 FQGNSA. The CDR3 loop reads CASSSGQDNTDTQYF. Here the CDR3 DNA reads TGTGCCAGCAGCTCGGGCCAAGATAACACAGATACGCAGTATTTT.

This clonotype was seen repeatedly, ten times or more. The chain uses TRBV7-8 and TRBJ1-1; TRBD1 might be the D (6 bases). V was cut by 0 bases and J by 0 bases, with 14 bases left in between. The CDR3 spans 17 residues. The V gene's germline CDR1 is SGHVS and CDR2 FQNEAQ. The CDR3 bases are TGTGCCAGCAGCTTAGCCGGAAGGGGGACTATGAACACTGAAGCTTTCTTT. Translation gives CASSLAGRGTMNTEAFF.

This clonotype is labeled medium-sized. This sequence joins TRBV6-2 or TRBV6-3 and TRBJ1-5; no clear D. From germline, CDR1 is MNHEY and CDR2 SVGEGT. The V and J ends lost 6 bases and 6 bases respectively, with 9 bases between them. The CDR3 has 12 residues. The CDR3 sequence: CASRETGQPQHF. The CDR3 DNA is TGTGCCAGCAGAGAGACGGGTCAGCCCCAGCATTTT.

This clonotype was recorded a few times. The chain couples TRBV6-2 or TRBV6-3 to TRBJ2-7; 7 bases are a match to TRBD1. The CDR3 has 14 amino acids. The V gene's germline CDR1 is MNHEY and CDR2 SVGEGT. V lost 2 bases, J lost 3 bases, and 4 bases stayed unmatched. This chain's CDR3 is CASSYEGQVYEQYF. CDR3 bases: TGTGCCAGCAGTTACGAAGGACAGGTCTACGAGCAGTACTTC.

This clonotype has ten or more counts. This chain joins TRBV3-1 and TRBJ2-7, with D possibly matching TRBD1 (5 bases). Per the germline V gene, CDR1 is LGHDT and CDR2 is YNNKEL (reference sequence). The CDR3 consists of 13 residues. V was trimmed by 4 bases and J by 4 bases, leaving 11 bases between them. The CDR3 reads CASSLGHFYEQYF. In nucleotides, the CDR3 is TGTGCCAGCAGCCTCGGACATTTTTACGAGCAGTACTTC.

This clonotype was seen many times. The V and J genes are TRBV6-5 and TRBJ2-7, with D unresolved. The CDR3 totals 14 residues. Germline lookup yields CDR1 MNHEY and CDR2 SVGAGI. V lost 5 bases and J lost 0, with 11 bases in between. DNA of the CDR3: TGTGCCAGCAGTCCAAACCCGGTCTCCTACGAGCAGTACTTC. Amino acid sequence: CASSPNPVSYEQYF.

The sample holds many counts of this clonotype. Germline and junction disagree at one end, which may indicate a read error. The chain uses TRBV6-5 and TRBJ2-1; D may be TRBD1 or TRBD2 (5 bases each). Germline V gives CDR1 MNHEY, CDR2 SVGAGI. The CDR3 length is 15 residues. CDR3 sequence reads: CASSYWGIADNEQFF. The CDR3 coding sequence is TGTGCCAGCAGCTACTGGGGGATTGCGGACAATGAGCAGTTCTTC.

This clonotype was counted at least ten times. V is TRBV5-1 and J is TRBJ2-3; TRBD2 matches 12 bases. The CDR3 consists of 17 residues. The germline V gene has CDR1 SGHRS and CDR2 YFSETQ. With V trimmed by 0 bases and J by 4 bases, 6 bases remained unmatched. The CDR3 DNA reads TGCGCCAGCAGCTTGGACCTAGCGGGGGGGCGTGCAGATACGCAGTATTTT. Translating gives CASSLDLAGGRADTQYF. The full variable domain, completed using reference TRBV5-1 and TRBJ2-3, is KAGVTQTPRYLIKTRGQQVTLSCSPISGHRSVSWYQQTPGQGLQFLFEYFSETQRNKGNFPGRFSGRQFSNSRSEMNVSTLELGDSALYLCASSLDLAGGRADTQYFGPGTRLTVL.

This clonotype was detected ten times or more. The rearrangement joins TRBV6-2 or TRBV6-3 to TRBJ2-5; a weak D match, TRBD2 (5 bases). Germline CDR1 reads MNHEY; CDR2 reads SVGEGT. CDR3 length equals 12 residues. The V end lost 11 bases, the J end lost 5 bases, and 15 bases lay between the germline ends. The CDR3 spells CAGGFRDETQYF. For the CDR3, the DNA is TGTGCCGGCGGGTTCCGCGACGAGACCCAGTACTTC.

This clonotype appeared many times. V gene TRBV4-3 combines with J gene TRBJ2-2; no reliable D call. V gave up 0 bases and J gave up 4 bases, with 9 bases separating them. The CDR3 extends over 15 amino acids. Looked up from germline, CDR1 is LGHNA and CDR2 is YSLEER. CDR3 loop: CASSQEGSATGELFF. The CDR3 bases are TGCGCCAGCAGCCAAGAAGGTTCGGCCACCGGGGAGCTGTTTTTT.

This clonotype was observed at least ten times. The rearrangement links TRBV4-3 to TRBJ1-3; D is possibly TRBD1 (6 bases). Trimming shortened V by 0 bases and J by 4 bases, and 19 bases separated the two germline ends. Germline V lookup: CDR1 LGHNA, CDR2 YSLEER. The CDR3 is 18 amino acids. In DNA form, the CDR3 reads TGCGCCAGCAGCCAAGATGTGGGGGGCGAAGAAAGGGGAAACACCATATATTTT. Residues: CASSQDVGGEERGNTIYF.

This chain links TRBV5-1 with TRBJ1-2; 7 bases are a match to TRBD1. Looked up from germline, CDR1 is SGHRS and CDR2 is YFSETQ. The CDR3 contains 16 residues. Trimming cost V 2 bases and J 4 bases; bases outside gene matches: 11. The CDR3 region is CASSFGDSRRSYGYTF. In DNA form, the CDR3 reads TGCGCCAGCAGCTTTGGGGACAGCCGTAGAAGCTATGGCTACACCTTC.

This clonotype was found many times. V and J are TRBV29-1 and TRBJ2-1; possible D gene TRBD2, 6 bases. CDR1 and CDR2 from the germline V gene are SQVTM and ANQGSEA. The CDR3 extends over 11 amino acids. Trimming removed 6 bases from V and 8 bases from J, with 11 bases in between. The CDR3 DNA reads as TGCAGCGTGGCCGGACTATATGAGCAGTTCTTC. Encoded protein: CSVAGLYEQFF.

This clonotype was seen repeatedly, ten times or more. The chain has TRBV29-1 and TRBJ2-2; D gene unclear. The CDR3 covers 11 residues. Germline CDR1 and CDR2: SQVTM and ANQGSEA. Trimming cost V 5 bases and J 3 bases, with 4 bases left between them. The CDR3 is CSVRDTGELFF. CDR3 sequence (DNA): TGCAGCGTTAGGGACACCGGGGAGCTGTTTTTT.

In its sample, this clonotype was seen many times. The J gene is TRBJ2-7, the V gene TRBV6-5; 9 bases line up with TRBD1. Germline loops: CDR1 MNHEY, CDR2 SVGAGI. The CDR3 has 13 residues. After removal of 8 bases from V and 9 bases from J, the junction contained 11 bases not matched to a gene. CDR3 in DNA: TGTGCCAGCCGGCGAATTACAGGGGGCGGGCAGTACTTC. Amino acid sequence: CASRRITGGGQYF.

This clonotype was seen at least ten times. The chain joins TRBV7-3 to TRBJ1-1, with 7 bases matching TRBD1. This CDR3 has 15 amino acids. Germline CDR1 SGHTA, CDR2 FQGTGA. Losses at the gene ends were 5 bases for V and 4 bases for J; bases not matched to a gene: 10. The CDR3 nucleotides read TGTGCCAGCAGCCCACAAACCACAGGGGCCACTGAAGCTTTCTTT. It yields the protein CASSPQTTGATEAFF. Full variable domain (outside the CDR3, taken from reference TRBV7-3 and TRBJ1-1): GAGVSQTPSNKVTEKGKYVELRCDPISGHTALYWYRQSLGQGPEFLIYFQGTGAADDSGLPNDRFFAVRPEGSVSTLKIQRTERGDSAVYLCASSPQTTGATEAFFGQGTRLTVV.

This clonotype was seen repeatedly, ten times or more. CDR3 sequence: CAISEGEINYGYTF. As DNA, the CDR3 is TGTGCCATCAGTGAGGGAGAGATTAACTATGGCTACACCTTC. J is TRBJ1-2 and V is TRBV10-3; D uncertain. The V and J ends lost 2 bases and 1 base respectively, with 8 bases between them. This CDR3 has 14 residues. Germline V CDR1 and CDR2: ENHRY, SYGVKD.

There are many counts of this clonotype. V and J are TRBV5-6 and TRBJ1-5; D not resolved. The V end was cut by 0 bases, the J end by 7 bases, with 8 bases between. The germline CDR1 and CDR2 sequences are SGHDT and YYEEEE. The CDR3 covers 13 residues. This CDR3 is CASSLGFGQPQHF. The CDR3 DNA reads as TGTGCCAGCAGCTTGGGTTTTGGGCAGCCCCAGCATTTT.

This clonotype was recorded at least ten times. The V and J genes are TRBV20-1 and TRBJ1-6; D perhaps matches TRBD1 (6 bases). The CDR3 runs to 15 residues. Trimming stripped 6 bases from V and 5 bases from J, with 17 bases between. Germline CDR1 reads DFQATT; CDR2 reads SNEGSKA (reference sequence). The CDR3 bases are TGCAGTGCCCCGGGGACAAACGAGAATAATTCACCCCTCCACTTT. Translated, it gives CSAPGTNENNSPLHF.

This clonotype was seen ten or more times. The chain joins TRBV20-1 to TRBJ1-2; no definite D call. This CDR3 is built from 15 residues. The V gene's germline CDR1 is DFQATT and CDR2 SNEGSKA (reference sequence). Trimming took off 1 base at V and 4 bases at J, with 16 bases between the two ends. CDR3 sequence: CSARVVTGASYGYTF. As DNA, the CDR3 is TGCAGTGCTAGAGTGGTGACCGGTGCAAGCTATGGCTACACCTTC.

This clonotype was observed at least ten times. The chain carries TRBV12-3 or TRBV12-4 and TRBJ1-1; no clear D gene. The CDR3 has 14 residues. With 2 bases removed from V and 2 bases from J, the gap between germline ends came to 9 bases. The CDR3 spells CASSLMVGNTEAFF. The CDR3 DNA reads TGTGCCAGCAGTTTAATGGTGGGCAACACTGAAGCTTTCTTT.